This T cell receptor (beta chain) derives from a study of blood T cell repertoires in COVID-19 (TCRdb year 2020). Study-level background: Collaborator samples came from the United States, Italy and Spain and covered acute and convalescent phases of COVID-19. The material from the prospective study consisted of cDNA or gDNA derived from T cells, B-cell-depleted T cells, or PBMCs. Deeply sampled blood TCRbeta repertoires from subjects exposed to, actively infected with, or recovered from COVID-19 were included in the dataset. A freely available public database, intended as a resource for researchers studying the immune response to SARS-CoV-2, is where the repertoires were released. The samples were drawn from the first 160 participants of the ongoing ImmuneRACE study and from 1,254 subjects provided by 6 global collaborators. The sample metadata nearly always contained a de-identified subject ID, COVID-19 status, age in years and sex. Where available, HLA class I and class II types were taken from metadata supplied by the sample provider and were not determined by assay-based typing.

The germline V gene (reference sequence) gives CDR1 as SEHNR and CDR2 as FQNEAQ. Deletion took 7 bases off V and 5 bases off J, with a span of 18 bases between the germline ends. The CDR3 has 15 amino acids, counting the end cysteine and phenylalanine. Of the read, only the CDR3 DNA is kept; its 45 bases are in frame from base 1. Comments on this clone: No cognate antigen has been identified for it. The input lacks base qualities; no much larger clone sits a single base away.

Summary of the overall study and its limitations: How much clinical and demographic metadata was included differed by source and by participant, and the metadata was provided uncurated.

Collaborating institutions collected whole blood in K2EDTA tubes following their own protocols. Collaborator samples were shipped for TCRbeta analysis as frozen whole blood, isolated PBMCs, or DNA extracted from either sample type. TCRbeta CDR3 regions were amplified from genomic DNA using the immunoSEQ Assay, a bias-controlled multiplex PCR. The authors' pipeline ran thus. Within the assay, amplification of reference gene primers was used to estimate how many nucleated cells each sample contained. To quantify the absolute abundance of each unique TCRbeta CDR3 rearrangement, sequence reads were collapsed and filtered. Productive Simpson clonality was computed per sample as the square root of Simpson's diversity index over productive rearrangements. Held by TCRdb, this immuneACCESS table contains in-frame sequences only and omits some clones. Under half of the omission traces to an unresolved V gene where checked; the cause of the rest is unknown. That table gives V, J and clone size, and the DNA gave D and trimming. Present in this sample are 91,000 or so clones, about 90% of which were seen just once. The top ten clones comprise 3.5% to 4% of the sample.

The chain is made from TRBV7-9 and TRBJ2-1; TRBD2 might be the D gene, on 6 matching bases. The receptor was isolated from a woman aged 50 to 60 in a cohort sampled during active COVID-19. Sequenced material: peripheral blood. The bases read TGTGCCAGCATGGTTTTTCGGGGGACCAACAATGAGCAGTTCTTC. Translated, this is CASMVFRGTNNEQFF.